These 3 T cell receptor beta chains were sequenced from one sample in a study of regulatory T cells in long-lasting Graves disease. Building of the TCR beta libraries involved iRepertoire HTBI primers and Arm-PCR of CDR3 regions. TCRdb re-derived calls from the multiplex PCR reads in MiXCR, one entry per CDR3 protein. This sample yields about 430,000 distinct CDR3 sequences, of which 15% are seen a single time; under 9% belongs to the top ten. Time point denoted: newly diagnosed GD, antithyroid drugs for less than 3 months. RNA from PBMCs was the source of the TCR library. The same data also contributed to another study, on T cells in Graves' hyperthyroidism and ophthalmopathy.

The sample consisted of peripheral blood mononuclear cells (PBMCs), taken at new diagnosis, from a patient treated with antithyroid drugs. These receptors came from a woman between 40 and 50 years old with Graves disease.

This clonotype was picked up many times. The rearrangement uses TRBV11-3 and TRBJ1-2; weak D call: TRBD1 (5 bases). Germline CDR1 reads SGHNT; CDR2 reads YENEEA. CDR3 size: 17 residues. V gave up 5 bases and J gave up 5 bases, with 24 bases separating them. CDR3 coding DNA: TGTGCCAGCAGCCGTAGAAAGAACGCAGGGTCCGCGTATGGCTACACCTTC. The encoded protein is CASSRRKNAGSAYGYTF. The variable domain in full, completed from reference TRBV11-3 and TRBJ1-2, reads EAGVVQSPRYKIIEKKQPVAFWCNPISGHNTLYWYLQNLGQGPELLIRYENEEAVDDSQLPKDRFSAERLKGVDSTLKIQPAELGDSAVYLCASSRRKNAGSAYGYTFGSGTRLTVV.

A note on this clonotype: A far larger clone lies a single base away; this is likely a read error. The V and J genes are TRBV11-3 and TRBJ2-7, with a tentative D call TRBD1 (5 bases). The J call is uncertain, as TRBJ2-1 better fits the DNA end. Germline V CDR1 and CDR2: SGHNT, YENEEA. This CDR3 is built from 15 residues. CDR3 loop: CASRGDSRDYNEQFF. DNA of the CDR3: TGTGCCAGCAGGGGTGATAGCAGGGATTACAATGAGCAGTTCTTC.

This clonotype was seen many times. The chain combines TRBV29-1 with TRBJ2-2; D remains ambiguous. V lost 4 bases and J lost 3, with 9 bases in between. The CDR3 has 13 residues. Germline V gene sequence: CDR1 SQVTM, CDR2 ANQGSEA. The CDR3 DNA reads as TGCAGCGTTGTCCCTTGGTACACCGGGGAGCTGTTTTTT. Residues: CSVVPWYTGELFF.